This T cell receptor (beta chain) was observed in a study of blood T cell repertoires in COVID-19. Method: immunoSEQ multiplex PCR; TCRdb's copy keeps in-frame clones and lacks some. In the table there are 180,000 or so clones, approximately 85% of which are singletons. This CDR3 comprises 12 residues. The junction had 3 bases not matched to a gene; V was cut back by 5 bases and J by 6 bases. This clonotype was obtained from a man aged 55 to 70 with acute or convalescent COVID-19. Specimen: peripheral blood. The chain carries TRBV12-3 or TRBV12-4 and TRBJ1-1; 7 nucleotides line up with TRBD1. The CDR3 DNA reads TGTGCCAGCAGTCGACAGGGCCCTGAAGCTTTCTTT. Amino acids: CASSRQGPEAFF.